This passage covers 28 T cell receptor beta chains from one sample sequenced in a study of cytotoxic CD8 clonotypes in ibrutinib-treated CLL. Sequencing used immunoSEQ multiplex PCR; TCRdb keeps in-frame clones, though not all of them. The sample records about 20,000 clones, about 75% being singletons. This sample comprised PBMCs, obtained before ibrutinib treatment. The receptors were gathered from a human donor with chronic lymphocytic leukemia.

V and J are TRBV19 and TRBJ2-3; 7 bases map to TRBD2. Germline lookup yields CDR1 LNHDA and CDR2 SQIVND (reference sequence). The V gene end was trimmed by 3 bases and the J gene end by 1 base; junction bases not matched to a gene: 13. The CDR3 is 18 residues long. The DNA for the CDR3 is TGTGCCAGTAGTATCAACCCTCCGAACGCGGGGGGCACAGATACGCAGTATTTT. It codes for CASSINPPNAGGTDTQYF.

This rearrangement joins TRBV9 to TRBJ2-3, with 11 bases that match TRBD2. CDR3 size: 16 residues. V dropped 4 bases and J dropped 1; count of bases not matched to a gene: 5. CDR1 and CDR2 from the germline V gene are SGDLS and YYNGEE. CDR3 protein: CASSPLAGGGTDTQYF. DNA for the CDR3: TGTGCCAGCAGCCCTCTAGCGGGAGGCGGCACAGATACGCAGTATTTT.

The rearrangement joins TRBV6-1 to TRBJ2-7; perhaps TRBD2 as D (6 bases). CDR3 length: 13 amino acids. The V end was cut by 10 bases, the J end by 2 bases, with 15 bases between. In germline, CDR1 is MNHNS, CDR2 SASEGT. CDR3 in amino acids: CATSGWGAYEQYF. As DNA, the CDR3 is TGTGCCACAAGCGGATGGGGGGCCTACGAGCAGTACTTC.

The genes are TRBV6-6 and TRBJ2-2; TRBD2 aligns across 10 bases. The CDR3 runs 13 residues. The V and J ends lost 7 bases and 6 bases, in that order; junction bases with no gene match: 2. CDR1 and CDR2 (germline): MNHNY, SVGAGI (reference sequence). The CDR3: CASKAGGPGELFF. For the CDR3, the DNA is TGTGCCAGCAAAGCGGGAGGGCCCGGGGAGCTGTTTTTT.

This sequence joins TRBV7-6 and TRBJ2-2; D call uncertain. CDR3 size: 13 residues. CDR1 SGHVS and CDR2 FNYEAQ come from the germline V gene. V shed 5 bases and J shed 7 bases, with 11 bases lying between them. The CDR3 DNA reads TGTGCCAGCAGCGCCAACCCCGGCGGGGAGCTGTTTTTT. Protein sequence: CASSANPGGELFF.

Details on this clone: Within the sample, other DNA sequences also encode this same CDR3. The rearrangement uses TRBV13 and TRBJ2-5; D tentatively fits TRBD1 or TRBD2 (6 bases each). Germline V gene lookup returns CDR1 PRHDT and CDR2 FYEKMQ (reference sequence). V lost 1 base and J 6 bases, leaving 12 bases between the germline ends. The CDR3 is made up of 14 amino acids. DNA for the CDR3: TGTGCCAGCAGCTTAGACCGGGGGCTGAAGACCCAGTACTTC. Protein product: CASSLDRGLKTQYF.

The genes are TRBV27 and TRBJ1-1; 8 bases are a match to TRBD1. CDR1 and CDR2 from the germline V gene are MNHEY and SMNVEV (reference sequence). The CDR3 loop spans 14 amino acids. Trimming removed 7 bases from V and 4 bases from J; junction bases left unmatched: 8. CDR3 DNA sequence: TGTGCCAGCACCTCGACAGGGGTGGGCACTGAAGCTTTCTTT. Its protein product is CASTSTGVGTEAFF.

CDR3 amino acids: CAGMPMVAEAFF. The CDR3 DNA reads as TGTGCCGGGATGCCAATGGTGGCTGAAGCTTTCTTT. The gene calls are TRBV2 and TRBJ1-1; D is unresolved. V was clipped by 11 bases and J by 6 bases, with 16 bases between them. The CDR3 is 12 amino acids. The germline V gene encodes CDR1 SNHLY and CDR2 FYNNEI.

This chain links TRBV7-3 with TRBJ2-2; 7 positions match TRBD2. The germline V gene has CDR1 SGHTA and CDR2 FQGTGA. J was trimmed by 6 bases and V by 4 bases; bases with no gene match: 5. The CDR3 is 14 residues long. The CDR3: CASSSSGLAGELFF. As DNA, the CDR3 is TGTGCCAGCAGCTCATCCGGACTAGCCGGGGAGCTGTTTTTT. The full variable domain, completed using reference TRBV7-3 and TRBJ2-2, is GAGVSQTPSNKVTEKGKYVELRCDPISGHTALYWYRQSLGQGPEFLIYFQGTGAADDSGLPNDRFFAVRPEGSVSTLKIQRTERGDSAVYLCASSSSGLAGELFFGEGSRLTVL.

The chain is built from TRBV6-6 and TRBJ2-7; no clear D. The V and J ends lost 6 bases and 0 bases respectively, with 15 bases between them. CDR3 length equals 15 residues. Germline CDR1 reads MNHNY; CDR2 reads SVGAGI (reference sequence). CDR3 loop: CASSPSRGNSYEQYF. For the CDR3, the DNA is TGTGCCAGCAGCCCCTCACGCGGAAACTCCTACGAGCAGTACTTC.

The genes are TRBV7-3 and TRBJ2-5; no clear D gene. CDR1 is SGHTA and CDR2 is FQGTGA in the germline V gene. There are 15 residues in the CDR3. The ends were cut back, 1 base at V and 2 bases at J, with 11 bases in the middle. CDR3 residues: CASSLIAASQETQYF. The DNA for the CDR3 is TGTGCCAGCAGCTTAATCGCAGCAAGTCAAGAGACCCAGTACTTC. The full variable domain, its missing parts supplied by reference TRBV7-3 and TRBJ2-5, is GAGVSQTPSNKVTEKGKYVELRCDPISGHTALYWYRQSLGQGPEFLIYFQGTGAADDSGLPNDRFFAVRPEGSVSTLKIQRTERGDSAVYLCASSLIAASQETQYFGPGTRLLVL.

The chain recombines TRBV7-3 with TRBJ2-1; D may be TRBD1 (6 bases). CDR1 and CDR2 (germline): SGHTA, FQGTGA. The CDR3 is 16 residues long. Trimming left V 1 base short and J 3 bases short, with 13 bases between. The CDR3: CASSLISGQIYNEQFF. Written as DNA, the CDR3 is TGTGCCAGCAGCTTAATTTCCGGACAGATCTACAATGAGCAGTTCTTC.

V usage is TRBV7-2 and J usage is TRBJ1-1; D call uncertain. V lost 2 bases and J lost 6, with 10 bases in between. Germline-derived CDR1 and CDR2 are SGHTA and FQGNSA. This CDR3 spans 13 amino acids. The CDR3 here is CASSLSPWAEAFF. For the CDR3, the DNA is TGTGCCAGCAGCTTATCCCCTTGGGCTGAAGCTTTCTTT.

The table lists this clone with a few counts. CDR3: CASSTGLGFTGELFF. In nucleotides, the CDR3 is TGTGCCAGTAGTACAGGACTAGGTTTCACCGGGGAGCTGTTTTTT. V and J are TRBV19 and TRBJ2-2; 7 bases agree with TRBD2. J gave up 4 bases and V 4 bases, and 6 bases lay outside the gene matches. CDR3 length: 15 amino acids. Germline CDR1 reads LNHDA; CDR2 reads SQIVND (reference sequence).

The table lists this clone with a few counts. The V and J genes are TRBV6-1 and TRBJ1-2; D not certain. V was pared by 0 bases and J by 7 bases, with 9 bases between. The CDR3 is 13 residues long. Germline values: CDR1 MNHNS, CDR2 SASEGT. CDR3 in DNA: TGTGCCAGCAGTGAAGCGCCCGACCTTGGCTACACCTTC. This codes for CASSEAPDLGYTF.

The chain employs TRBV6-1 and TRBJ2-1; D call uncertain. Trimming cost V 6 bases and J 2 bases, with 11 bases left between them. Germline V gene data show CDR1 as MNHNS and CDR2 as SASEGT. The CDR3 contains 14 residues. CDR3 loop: CASRTFDPYNEQFF. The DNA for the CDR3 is TGTGCCAGCAGGACGTTCGACCCCTACAATGAGCAGTTCTTC.

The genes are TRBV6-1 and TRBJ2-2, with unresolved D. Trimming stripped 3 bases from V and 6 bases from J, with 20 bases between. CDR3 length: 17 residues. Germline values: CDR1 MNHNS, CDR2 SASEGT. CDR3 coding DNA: TGTGCCAGCAGTGAGAAGAAAAGTTCTGGGTTATCCGGGGAGCTGTTTTTT. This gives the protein CASSEKKSSGLSGELFF.

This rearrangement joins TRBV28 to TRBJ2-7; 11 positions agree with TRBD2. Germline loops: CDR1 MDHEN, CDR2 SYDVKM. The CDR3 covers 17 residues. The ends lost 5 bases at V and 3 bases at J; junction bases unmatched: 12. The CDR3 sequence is CASSGPRSTSGSYEQYF. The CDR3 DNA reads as TGTGCCAGCAGTGGACCGCGTAGCACTAGCGGGAGCTACGAGCAGTACTTC. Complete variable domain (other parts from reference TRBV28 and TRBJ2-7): DVKVTQSSRYLVKRTGEKVFLECVQDMDHENMFWYRQDPGLGLRLIYFSYDVKMKEKGDIPEGYSVSREKKERFSLILESASTNQTSMYLCASSGPRSTSGSYEQYFGPGTRLTVT.

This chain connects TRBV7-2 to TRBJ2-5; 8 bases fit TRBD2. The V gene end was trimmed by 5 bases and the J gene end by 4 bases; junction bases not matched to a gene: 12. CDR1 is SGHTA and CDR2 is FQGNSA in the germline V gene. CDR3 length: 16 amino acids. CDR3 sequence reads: CASSPGGLSGRETQYF. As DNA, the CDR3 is TGTGCCAGCAGCCCGGGCGGGTTGAGCGGGAGAGAGACCCAGTACTTC.

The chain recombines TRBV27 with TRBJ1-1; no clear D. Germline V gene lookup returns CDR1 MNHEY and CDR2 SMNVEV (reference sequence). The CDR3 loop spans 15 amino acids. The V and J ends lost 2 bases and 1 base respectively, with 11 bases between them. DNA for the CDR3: TGTGCCAGCAGTTTAAACCCTCCAGAGAACACTGAAGCTTTCTTT. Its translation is CASSLNPPENTEAFF.

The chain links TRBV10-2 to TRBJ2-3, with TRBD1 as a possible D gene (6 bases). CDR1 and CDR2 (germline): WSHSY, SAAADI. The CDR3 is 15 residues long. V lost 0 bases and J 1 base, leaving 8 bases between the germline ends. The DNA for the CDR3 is TGCGCCAGCAGTGAGTCGCACAGGGGCACAGATACGCAGTATTTT. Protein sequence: CASSESHRGTDTQYF.

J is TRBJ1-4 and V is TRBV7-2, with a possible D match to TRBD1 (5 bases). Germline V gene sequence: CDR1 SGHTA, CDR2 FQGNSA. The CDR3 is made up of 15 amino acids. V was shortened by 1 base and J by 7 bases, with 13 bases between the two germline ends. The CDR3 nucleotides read TGTGCCAGCAGCTTAGGGATGGGAGGGACTGAAAAACTGTTTTTT. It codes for CASSLGMGGTEKLFF.

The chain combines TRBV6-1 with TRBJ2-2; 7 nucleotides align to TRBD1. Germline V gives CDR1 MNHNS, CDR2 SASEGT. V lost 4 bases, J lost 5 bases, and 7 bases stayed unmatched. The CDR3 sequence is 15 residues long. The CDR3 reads CASSGDRVKTGELFF. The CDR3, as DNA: TGTGCCAGCAGTGGCGACAGGGTTAAGACCGGGGAGCTGTTTTTT.

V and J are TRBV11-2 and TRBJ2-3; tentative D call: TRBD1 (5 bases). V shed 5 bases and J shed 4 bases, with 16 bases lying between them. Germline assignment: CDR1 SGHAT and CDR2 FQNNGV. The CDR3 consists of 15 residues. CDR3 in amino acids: CASSVGQGRADTQYF. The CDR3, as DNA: TGTGCCAGCAGCGTTGGGCAGGGTCGCGCAGATACGCAGTATTTT.

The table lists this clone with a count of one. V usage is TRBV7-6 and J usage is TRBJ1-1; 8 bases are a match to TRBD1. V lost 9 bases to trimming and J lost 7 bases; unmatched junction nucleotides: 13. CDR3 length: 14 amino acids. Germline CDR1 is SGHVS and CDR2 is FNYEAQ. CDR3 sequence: CASHLTGGWVEAFF. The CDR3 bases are TGTGCCAGTCACCTTACAGGGGGGTGGGTTGAAGCTTTCTTT.

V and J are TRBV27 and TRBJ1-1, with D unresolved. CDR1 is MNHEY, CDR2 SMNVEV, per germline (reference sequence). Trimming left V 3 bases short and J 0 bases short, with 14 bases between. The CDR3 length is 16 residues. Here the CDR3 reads CASSFSSSRVNTEAFF. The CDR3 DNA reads TGTGCCAGCAGTTTCTCGTCCTCTCGGGTGAACACTGAAGCTTTCTTT.

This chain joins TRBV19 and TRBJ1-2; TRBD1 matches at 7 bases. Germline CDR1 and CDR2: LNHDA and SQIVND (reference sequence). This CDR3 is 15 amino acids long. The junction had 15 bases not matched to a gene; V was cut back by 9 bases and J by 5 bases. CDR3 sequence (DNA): TGTGCCAGCACTACGACCTCCCGGACAGGTTATGGCTACACCTTC. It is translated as CASTTTSRTGYGYTF.

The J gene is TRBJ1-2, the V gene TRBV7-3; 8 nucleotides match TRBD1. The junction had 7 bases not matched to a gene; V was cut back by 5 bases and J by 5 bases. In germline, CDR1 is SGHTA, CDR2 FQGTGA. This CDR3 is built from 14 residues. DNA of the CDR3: TGTGCCAGCAGCCCGGACAGGGTCGGGTATGGCTACACCTTC. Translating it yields CASSPDRVGYGYTF.